These T cell receptor beta chains were read from a single sample in a study of T cell repertoires in cytomegalovirus infection. TCRdb called the reads again in MiXCR, with one record for every CDR3 protein. The table records about 270,000 distinct CDR3 sequences, around 20% of them present only once. No cognate antigen is known for these TCRs. Sequencing was performed on cultured PBMCs, taken from culture after CMV antigen stimulation. The receptors were gathered from a human donor in good health (CMV status not recorded). Some clones in this sample may be carry-over from other donors' samples. The CDR3 runs from the conserved cysteine through the conserved F or W. Each record gives: D gene, CDR3 length, J gene, V gene, clone size, CDR3 protein, CDR3 DNA. D genes are given only for firm matches. Only part of the rows carry a size: once, few, many, or a class if the clone is expanded.

TRBD2 15 TRBJ2-1 TRBV4-3 NA CASSQGGTSDSEQFF TGCGCCAGCAGCCAAGGCGGGACTAGCGATAGTGAGCAGTTCTTC
TRBD2 15 TRBJ2-2 TRBV11-3 many CASTPIAGSTGELFF TGTGCCAGCACCCCTATAGCGGGAAGTACCGGGGAGCTGTTTTTT
NA 16 TRBJ1-3 TRBV7-2 many CASSPPGGGLGNTIYF TGTGCCAGCAGCCCACCAGGTGGCGGGCTCGGAAACACCATATATTTT
TRBD2 14 TRBJ2-3 TRBV7-6 NA CASSSGLAANTQYF TGTGCCAGCAGCTCCGGACTAGCGGCAAATACGCAGTATTTT
NA 16 TRBJ1-3 TRBV7-2 many CASSLVWTVPGNTIYF TGTGCCAGCAGCTTAGTATGGACAGTTCCTGGAAACACCATATATTTT
NA 12 TRBJ2-3 TRBV7-2 many CASGAGTDTQYF TGTGCCAGCGGGGCGGGCACAGATACGCAGTATTTT
NA 15 TRBJ2-7 TRBV6-8 NA CASSYGNLYGGEQYF TGTGCCAGCAGTTATGGGAACCTATATGGTGGCGAGCAGTACTTC
NA 14 TRBJ2-1 TRBV20-1 NA CSAPRGDASDEQFF TGCAGTGCTCCCAGGGGAGACGCCTCCGATGAGCAGTTCTTC
NA 13 TRBJ2-2 TRBV5-8 few CASRKGVSGELFF TGTGCCAGCAGGAAAGGGGTTTCCGGGGAGCTGTTTTTT
NA 12 TRBJ1-2 TRBV7-9 few CASSNRDYGYTF TGTGCCAGTTCAAACAGGGACTATGGCTACACCTTC
TRBD1 15 TRBJ2-1 TRBV27 NA CASSSGTGLYNEQFF TGTGCCAGCAGTTCCGGGACAGGGCTCTACAATGAGCAGTTCTTC
NA 15 TRBJ2-7 TRBV6-1 NA CASQSLRQLPYEQYF TGTGCCAGCCAATCCCTTCGCCAGCTCCCCTACGAGCAGTACTTC
NA 17 TRBJ2-3 TRBV27 few CASSLSARGVGTDTQYF TGTGCCAGCAGTTTATCCGCCAGGGGCGTGGGCACAGATACGCAGTATTTT
TRBD1 19 TRBJ2-6 TRBV7-8 few CASSLGTGLTRSGANVLTF TGTGCCAGCAGCTTAGGGACAGGGTTAACCCGCTCTGGGGCCAACGTCCTGACTTTC
NA 13 TRBJ1-2 TRBV7-9 few CASSLWGMDGYTF TGTGCCAGCAGCTTATGGGGTATGGATGGCTACACCTTC